This T cell receptor (beta chain) was captured by sequencing in a study of T cells after yellow fever vaccination. Study summary: Researchers used SMART-Seq v4 Ultra Low Input to prepare fractions that had low cell numbers. Findings of the study overall: A minor fraction of clonotypes spanned both CD4 and CD8 compartments. Post-booster repertoires contained most primary-vaccination clones again (96% CD4, approximately 88% CD8).

The 5'RACE template-switching step produced TCR cDNA and added a universal primer site and UMIs. TCRdb reprocessed the 5' RACE reads via MiXCR and lists one record per CDR3 protein. The table records hundreds of thousands of distinct CDR3 sequences, approximately 12% of them present only once. This clonotype was recorded a few times. Its antigen is not identified. The source of this sequence is a young man who received the YFV17D yellow fever vaccine. This specimen was CD4+ T cells sorted from PBMCs, taken 15 days after the yellow fever booster vaccination.

The CDR3 sequence is CASSHPGSLYGYTF. The DNA for the CDR3 is TGTGCCAGCAGCCACCCCGGGTCTCTCTATGGCTACACCTTC. The rearrangement links TRBV11-2 to TRBJ1-2, with unresolved D. Looked up from germline, CDR1 is SGHAT and CDR2 is FQNNGV. The CDR3 length is 14 residues. Trimming left V 5 bases short and J 4 bases short, with 14 bases between.